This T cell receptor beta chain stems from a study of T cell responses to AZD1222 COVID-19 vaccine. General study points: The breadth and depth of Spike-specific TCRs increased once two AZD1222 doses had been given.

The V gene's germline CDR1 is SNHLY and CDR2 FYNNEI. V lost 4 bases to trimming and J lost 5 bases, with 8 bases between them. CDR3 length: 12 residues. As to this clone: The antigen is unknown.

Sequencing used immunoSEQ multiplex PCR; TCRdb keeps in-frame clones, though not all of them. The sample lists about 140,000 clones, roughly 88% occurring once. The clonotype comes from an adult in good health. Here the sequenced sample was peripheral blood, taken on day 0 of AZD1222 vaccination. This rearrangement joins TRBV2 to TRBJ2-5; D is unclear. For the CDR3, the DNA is TGTGCCAGCAGTGTTATTGAGGAGACCCAGTACTTC. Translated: CASSVIEETQYF.